The 18 T cell receptor beta chains listed next were all sequenced from one sample in a study of blood T cell repertoires in COVID-19. Assay: immunoSEQ multiplex PCR; the TCRdb copy retains only in-frame clones and omits some. The sample includes 30,000 to 40,000 clones, around 90% of them seen just once. The material sequenced was peripheral blood. The receptors shown here come from a man aged 55 to 70 with active or convalescent COVID-19.

The chain carries TRBV20-1 and TRBJ1-4; no reliable D call. The CDR3 is 11 amino acids. Trimming stripped 4 bases from V and 7 bases from J, with 7 bases between. Germline V gene data show CDR1 as DFQATT and CDR2 as SNEGSKA (reference sequence). The CDR3 region is CSATYTEKLFF. As DNA, the CDR3 is TGCAGTGCTACGTACACTGAAAAACTGTTTTTT.

The chain is built from TRBV5-6 and TRBJ2-7; 8 nucleotides match TRBD1. The CDR3 covers 15 residues. With V trimmed by 4 bases and J by 6 bases, 12 bases remained unmatched. Per the germline V gene, CDR1 is SGHDT and CDR2 is YYEEEE. CDR3 amino acids: CASSQSDRGRGEQYF. Here the CDR3 DNA reads TGTGCCAGCAGCCAAAGCGACAGGGGCCGGGGCGAGCAGTACTTC.

This chain links TRBV5-1 with TRBJ2-1; 11 positions match TRBD2. The CDR3 length is 14 residues. With V trimmed by 9 bases and J by 6 bases, 8 bases remained unmatched. CDR1 is SGHRS and CDR2 is YFSETQ in the germline V gene. CDR3 loop: CATTSGSTGNEQFF. CDR3 in DNA: TGCGCCACCACTAGCGGGAGTACGGGCAATGAGCAGTTCTTC.

The gene calls are TRBV5-1 and TRBJ2-2; D may be TRBD2 (6 bases). CDR3 length: 16 residues. The V end was cut by 0 bases, the J end by 0 bases, with 9 bases between. Germline V CDR1 and CDR2: SGHRS, YFSETQ. The CDR3 DNA sequence: TGCGCCAGCAGCTTGGTGCTAGCGACGAACACCGGGGAGCTGTTTTTT. Translating gives CASSLVLATNTGELFF.

The chain is built from TRBV5-3 and TRBJ2-1, with unresolved D. TRBV5-3 is treated as an ORF (open reading frame) with a function not yet certain. This CDR3 spans 11 amino acids. V was cut by 3 bases and J by 10 bases, with 8 bases left in between. CDR3 sequence: CARSYRGEQFF. The DNA for the CDR3 is TGTGCCAGAAGCTACCGAGGAGAGCAGTTCTTC.

The table lists this clone with a count of one. The chain links TRBV18 to TRBJ2-7; weak D call: TRBD2 (5 bases). The CDR3 is made up of 14 amino acids. Germline-derived CDR1 and CDR2 are KGHSH and LQKENI. The V gene lost 2 bases and the J gene lost 7 bases, with 15 bases spanning the gap. The CDR3 DNA sequence: TGTGCCAGCTCACCAAATGACTACCCACTGGAGCAGTACTTC. The encoded protein is CASSPNDYPLEQYF. Complete variable domain (other parts from reference TRBV18 and TRBJ2-7): NAGVMQNPRHLVRRRGQEARLRCSPMKGHSHVYWYRQLPEEGLKFMVYLQKENIIDESGMPKERFSAEFPKEGPSILRIQQVVRGDSAAYFCASSPNDYPLEQYFGPGTRLTVT.

The chain joins TRBV7-2 to TRBJ1-3, with a tentative D call TRBD1 (6 bases). V was clipped by 5 bases and J by 0 bases, with 14 bases between them. Germline CDR1 reads SGHTA; CDR2 reads FQGNSA. This CDR3 spans 16 amino acids. The CDR3 DNA follows: TGTGCCAGCAGCGTACAGGGTGCCTACTCTGGAAACACCATATATTTT. This gives the protein CASSVQGAYSGNTIYF.

The genes are TRBV19 and TRBJ1-5, with D possibly TRBD1 on 5 matching bases. The CDR3 runs to 15 residues. Looked up from germline, CDR1 is LNHDA and CDR2 is SQIVND (reference sequence). Trimming removed 5 bases at V and 2 bases at J, with 13 bases between. CDR3 loop: CASSPGHSGNQPQHF. In DNA, the CDR3 is TGTGCCAGTAGTCCTGGACACTCTGGCAATCAGCCCCAGCATTTT.

The chain has TRBV18 and TRBJ2-5, with D maybe TRBD2 (6 bases). The germline V gene has CDR1 KGHSH and CDR2 LQKENI. This CDR3 has 15 amino acids. Trimming removed 2 bases at V and 3 bases at J, with 13 bases between. The CDR3 region has the DNA TGTGCCAGCTCACCAGCTCAACTAGCCGAAGAGACCCAGTACTTC. Amino acid sequence: CASSPAQLAEETQYF.

This clone showed up just once. Here the CDR3 reads CSVEDGGKGGYTF. The CDR3 DNA reads as TGCAGCGTTGAAGATGGGGGGAAGGGCGGCTACACCTTC. The chain combines TRBV29-1 with TRBJ1-2; perhaps TRBD1 as D (5 bases). Germline CDR1 is SQVTM and CDR2 is ANQGSEA. The CDR3 consists of 13 residues. The V and J ends lost 0 bases and 8 bases respectively, with 13 bases between them.

In DNA, the CDR3 is TGTGCCTACTCAGGGGAAGAGACCCAGTACTTC. Amino acids: CAYSGEETQYF. The V gene is TRBV30, the J gene TRBJ2-5; a possible D gene is TRBD1 (6 bases). The CDR3 is made up of 11 amino acids. Deletions cut 7 bases from V and 3 bases from J, with 9 bases between. The V gene's germline CDR1 is GTSNPN and CDR2 SVGIG (reference sequence).

This clone turned up a few times. The chain links TRBV7-2 to TRBJ2-7, with a tentative D call TRBD1 (6 bases). In germline, CDR1 is SGHTA, CDR2 FQGNSA. The CDR3 consists of 15 residues. Between the trimmed V and J ends, which lost 7 bases and 3 bases, there was a span of 19 bases. For the CDR3, the DNA is TGTGCCAGCACCGATACCACAGGGAACGGCTACGAGCAGTACTTC. Translation gives CASTDTTGNGYEQYF.

The J gene is TRBJ2-2, the V gene TRBV5-6; D unresolved. The CDR3 is 13 amino acids. The V end lost 4 bases, the J end lost 2 bases, and 6 bases lay between the germline ends. Germline V CDR1 and CDR2: SGHDT, YYEEEE. The CDR3 region has the DNA TGTGCCAGCAGCCCTATAAACACCGGGGAGCTGTTTTTT. This gives the protein CASSPINTGELFF.

This clone has just one count. The chain employs TRBV18 and TRBJ2-1; the match to TRBD1 covers 10 bases. J gave up 5 bases and V 6 bases, and 7 bases lay outside the gene matches. Germline V gene data show CDR1 as KGHSH and CDR2 as LQKENI. This CDR3 comprises 15 residues. This CDR3 reads CASSPDRGTNNEQFF. Here the CDR3 DNA reads TGTGCCAGCTCCCCGGACAGGGGGACCAACAATGAGCAGTTCTTC.

The chain combines TRBV28 with TRBJ2-1, with TRBD1 matching 8 bases. Trimming took 5 bases from V and 6 from J; bases not matched to a gene: 6. CDR3 length: 14 amino acids. Germline values: CDR1 MDHEN, CDR2 SYDVKM. CDR3 DNA sequence: TGTGCCAGCAGTAGACAGGGGTTAGGCAATGAGCAGTTCTTC. It encodes CASSRQGLGNEQFF.

The genes are TRBV30 and TRBJ2-1, with a possible D match to TRBD2 (5 bases). From germline, CDR1 is GTSNPN and CDR2 SVGIG (reference sequence). The CDR3 runs 13 residues. The ends were cut back, 5 bases at V and 4 bases at J, with 12 bases in the middle. The CDR3 loop is CAWSQTSYNEQFF. The CDR3 bases are TGTGCCTGGTCGCAAACTAGTTACAATGAGCAGTTCTTC.

This clone was counted only a few times. The chain recombines TRBV10-3 with TRBJ2-2, with 8 positions matching TRBD1. In germline, CDR1 is ENHRY, CDR2 SYGVKD. The CDR3 runs to 16 residues. Losses at the gene ends were 4 bases for V and 7 bases for J; bases not matched to a gene: 11. The CDR3 loop is CAISVRQGALGGELFF. CDR3 nucleotide sequence: TGTGCCATCAGTGTCCGGCAGGGGGCGCTTGGCGGGGAGCTGTTTTTT.

The chain is built from TRBV4-3 and TRBJ2-2, with 11 bases aligning to TRBD2. Germline CDR1 LGHNA, CDR2 YSLEER. This CDR3 has 18 amino acids. Trimming cost V 0 bases and J 2 bases; bases outside gene matches: 5. CDR3: CASSQDRLAGLNTGELFF. The DNA of the CDR3 is TGCGCCAGCAGCCAAGATAGACTAGCGGGACTTAACACCGGGGAGCTGTTTTTT.